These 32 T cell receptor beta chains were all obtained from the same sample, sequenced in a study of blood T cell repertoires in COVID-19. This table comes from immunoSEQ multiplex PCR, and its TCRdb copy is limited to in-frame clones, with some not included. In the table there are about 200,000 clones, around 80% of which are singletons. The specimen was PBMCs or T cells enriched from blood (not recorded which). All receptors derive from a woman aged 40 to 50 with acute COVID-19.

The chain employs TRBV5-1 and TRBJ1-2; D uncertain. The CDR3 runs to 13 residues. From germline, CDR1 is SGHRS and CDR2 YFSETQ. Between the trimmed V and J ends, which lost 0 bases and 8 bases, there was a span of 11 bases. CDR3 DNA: TGCGCCAGCAGCTTGGGCGATTCGCGCGGCTACACCTTC. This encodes CASSLGDSRGYTF.

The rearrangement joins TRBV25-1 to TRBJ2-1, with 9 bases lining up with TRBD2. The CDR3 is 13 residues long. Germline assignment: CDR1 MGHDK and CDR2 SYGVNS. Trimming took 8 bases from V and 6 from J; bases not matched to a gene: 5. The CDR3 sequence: CASGASGINEQFF. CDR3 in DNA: TGTGCCAGCGGGGCTAGCGGGATCAATGAGCAGTTCTTC. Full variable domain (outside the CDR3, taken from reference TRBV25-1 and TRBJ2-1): EADIYQTPRYLVIGTGKKITLECSQTMGHDKMYWYQQDPGMELHLIHYSYGVNSTEKGDLSSESTVSRIRTEHFPLTLESARPSHTSQYLCASGASGINEQFFGPGTRLTVL.

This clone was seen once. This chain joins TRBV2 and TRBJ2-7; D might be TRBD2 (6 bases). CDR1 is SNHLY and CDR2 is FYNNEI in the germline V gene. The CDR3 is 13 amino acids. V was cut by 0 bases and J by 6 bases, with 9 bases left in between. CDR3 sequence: CASSEARGGEQYF. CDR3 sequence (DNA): TGTGCCAGCAGTGAAGCGCGGGGCGGCGAGCAGTACTTC.

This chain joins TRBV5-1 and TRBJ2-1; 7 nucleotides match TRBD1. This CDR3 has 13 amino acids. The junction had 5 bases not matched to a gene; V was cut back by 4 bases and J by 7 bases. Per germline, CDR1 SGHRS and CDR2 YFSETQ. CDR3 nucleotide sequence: TGCGCCAGCAGCCCCAGGGGGAATAATGAGCAGTTCTTC. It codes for CASSPRGNNEQFF.

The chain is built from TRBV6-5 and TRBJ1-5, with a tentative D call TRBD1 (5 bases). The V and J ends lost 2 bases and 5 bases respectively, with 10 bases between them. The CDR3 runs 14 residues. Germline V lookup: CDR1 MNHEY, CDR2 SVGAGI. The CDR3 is CASSYRGKDQPQHF. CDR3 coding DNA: TGTGCCAGCAGTTACAGGGGCAAAGATCAGCCCCAGCATTTT.

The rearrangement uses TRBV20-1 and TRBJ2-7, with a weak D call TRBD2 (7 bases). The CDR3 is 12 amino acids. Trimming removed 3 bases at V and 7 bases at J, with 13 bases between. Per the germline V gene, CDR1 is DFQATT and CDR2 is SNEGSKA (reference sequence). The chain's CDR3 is CSASRGAGEQYF. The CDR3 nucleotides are TGCAGTGCTAGTCGGGGGGCAGGGGAGCAGTACTTC.

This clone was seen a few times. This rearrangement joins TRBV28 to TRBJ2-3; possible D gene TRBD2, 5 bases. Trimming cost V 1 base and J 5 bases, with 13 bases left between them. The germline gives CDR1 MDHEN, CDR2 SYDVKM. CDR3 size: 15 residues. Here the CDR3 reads CASSLSPLRGDTQYF. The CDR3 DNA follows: TGTGCCAGCAGTTTATCCCCATTACGGGGAGATACGCAGTATTTT.

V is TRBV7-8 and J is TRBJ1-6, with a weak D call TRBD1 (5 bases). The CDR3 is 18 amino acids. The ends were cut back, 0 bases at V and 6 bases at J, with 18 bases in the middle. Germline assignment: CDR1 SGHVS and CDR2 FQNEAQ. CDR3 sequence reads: CASSLALPQGPRNSPLHF. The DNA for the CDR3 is TGTGCCAGCAGCTTAGCTCTACCTCAGGGTCCCCGTAATTCACCCCTCCACTTT.

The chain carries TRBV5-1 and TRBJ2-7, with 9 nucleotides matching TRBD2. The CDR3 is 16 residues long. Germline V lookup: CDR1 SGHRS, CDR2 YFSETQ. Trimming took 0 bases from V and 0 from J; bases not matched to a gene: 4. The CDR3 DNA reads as TGCGCCAGCAGCTTGGGTACTAGCGGGCGCTCCTACGAGCAGTACTTC. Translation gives CASSLGTSGRSYEQYF.

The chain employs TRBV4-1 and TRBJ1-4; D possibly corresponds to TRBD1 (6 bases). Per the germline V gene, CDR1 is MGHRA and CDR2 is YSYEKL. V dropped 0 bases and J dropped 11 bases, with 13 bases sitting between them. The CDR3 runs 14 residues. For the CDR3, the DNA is TGCGCCAGCAGCCAAGATCGGACAGACAGCAAACTGTTTTTT. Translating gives CASSQDRTDSKLFF.

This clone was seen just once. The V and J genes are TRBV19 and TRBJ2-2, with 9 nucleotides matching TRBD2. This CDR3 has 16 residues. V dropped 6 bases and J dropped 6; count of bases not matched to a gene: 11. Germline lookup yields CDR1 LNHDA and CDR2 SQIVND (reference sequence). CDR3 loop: CASRGWASGKSGELFF. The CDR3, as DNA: TGTGCCAGTAGGGGGTGGGCTAGCGGGAAATCCGGGGAGCTGTTTTTT.

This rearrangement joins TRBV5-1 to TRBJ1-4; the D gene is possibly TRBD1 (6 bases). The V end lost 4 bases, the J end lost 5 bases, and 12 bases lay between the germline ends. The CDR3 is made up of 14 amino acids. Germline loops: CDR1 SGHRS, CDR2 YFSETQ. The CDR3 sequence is CASSRDNENEKLFF. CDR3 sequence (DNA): TGCGCCAGCAGCCGGGACAACGAAAATGAAAAACTGTTTTTT.

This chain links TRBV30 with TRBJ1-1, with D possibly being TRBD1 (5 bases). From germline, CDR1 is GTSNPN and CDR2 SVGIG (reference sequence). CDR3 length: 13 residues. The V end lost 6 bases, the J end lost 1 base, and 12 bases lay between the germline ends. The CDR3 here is CACPAGPNTEAFF. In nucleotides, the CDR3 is TGTGCCTGCCCGGCGGGGCCGAACACTGAAGCTTTCTTT.

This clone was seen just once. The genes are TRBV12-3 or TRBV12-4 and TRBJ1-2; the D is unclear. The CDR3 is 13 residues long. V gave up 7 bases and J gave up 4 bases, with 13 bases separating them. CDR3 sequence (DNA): TGTGCCAGCACCCTAAGTTACCTCTATGGCTACACCTTC. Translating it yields CASTLSYLYGYTF.

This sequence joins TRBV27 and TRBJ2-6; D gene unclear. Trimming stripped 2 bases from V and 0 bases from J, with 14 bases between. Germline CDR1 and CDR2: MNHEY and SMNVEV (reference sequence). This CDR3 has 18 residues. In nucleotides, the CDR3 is TGTGCCAGCAGTTTAGGCCAGTTCCTCGCCTCTGGGGCCAACGTCCTGACTTTC. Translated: CASSLGQFLASGANVLTF.

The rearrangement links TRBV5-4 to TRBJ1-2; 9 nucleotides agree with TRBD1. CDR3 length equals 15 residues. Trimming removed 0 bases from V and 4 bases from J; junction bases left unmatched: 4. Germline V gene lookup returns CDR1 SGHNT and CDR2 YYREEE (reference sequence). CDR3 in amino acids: CASSLGTGAIYGYTF. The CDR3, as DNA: TGTGCCAGCAGCTTGGGGACAGGGGCCATCTATGGCTACACCTTC.

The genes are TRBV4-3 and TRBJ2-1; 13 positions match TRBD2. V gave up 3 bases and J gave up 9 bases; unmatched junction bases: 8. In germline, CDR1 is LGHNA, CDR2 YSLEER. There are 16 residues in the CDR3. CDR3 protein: CASSHRTSGRVLEQFF. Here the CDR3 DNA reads TGCGCCAGCAGCCACCGAACTAGCGGGAGGGTTCTTGAGCAGTTCTTC.

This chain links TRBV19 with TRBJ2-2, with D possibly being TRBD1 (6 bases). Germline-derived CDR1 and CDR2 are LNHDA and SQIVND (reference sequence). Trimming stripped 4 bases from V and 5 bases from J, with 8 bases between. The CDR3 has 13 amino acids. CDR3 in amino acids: CASSKGQTGELFF. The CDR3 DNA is TGTGCCAGTAGTAAAGGACAGACCGGGGAGCTGTTTTTT.

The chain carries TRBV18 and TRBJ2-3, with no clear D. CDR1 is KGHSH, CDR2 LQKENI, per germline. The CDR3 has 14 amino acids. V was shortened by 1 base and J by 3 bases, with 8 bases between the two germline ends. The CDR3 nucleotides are TGTGCCAGCTCACCACAGCCTACTACAGATACGCAGTATTTT. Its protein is CASSPQPTTDTQYF. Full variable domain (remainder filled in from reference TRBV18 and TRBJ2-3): NAGVMQNPRHLVRRRGQEARLRCSPMKGHSHVYWYRQLPEEGLKFMVYLQKENIIDESGMPKERFSAEFPKEGPSILRIQQVVRGDSAAYFCASSPQPTTDTQYFGPGTRLTVL.

The CDR3 here is CASSFKGGADNEQFF. CDR3 in DNA: TGTGCCAGCAGCTTTAAAGGGGGCGCTGACAATGAGCAGTTCTTC. V usage is TRBV11-3 and J usage is TRBJ2-1; 7 bases line up with TRBD1. J was trimmed by 5 bases and V by 3 bases; bases with no gene match: 7. Germline CDR1 reads SGHNT; CDR2 reads YENEEA. CDR3 length: 15 amino acids. Full variable domain (rest looked up from reference TRBV11-3 and TRBJ2-1): EAGVVQSPRYKIIEKKQPVAFWCNPISGHNTLYWYLQNLGQGPELLIRYENEEAVDDSQLPKDRFSAERLKGVDSTLKIQPAELGDSAVYLCASSFKGGADNEQFFGPGTRLTVL.

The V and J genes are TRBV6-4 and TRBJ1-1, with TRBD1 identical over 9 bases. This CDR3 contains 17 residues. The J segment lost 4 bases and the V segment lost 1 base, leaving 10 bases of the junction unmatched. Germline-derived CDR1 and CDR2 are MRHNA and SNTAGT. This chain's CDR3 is CASSDLNTPGQGTEAFF. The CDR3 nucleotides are TGTGCCAGCAGTGACTTAAATACACCGGGACAGGGCACTGAAGCTTTCTTT.

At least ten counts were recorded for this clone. This CDR3 reads CASLSVNYGYTF. CDR3 coding DNA: TGTGCCAGCCTTTCTGTTAACTATGGCTACACCTTC. The J gene is TRBJ1-2, the V gene TRBV3-1 (or the pseudogene TRBV3-2); the D is unclear. The CDR3 extends over 12 amino acids. Trimming left V 8 bases short and J 1 base short, with 8 bases between. The V gene's germline CDR1 is LGHDT and CDR2 YNNKEL (reference sequence).

CDR3 nucleotide sequence: TGTGCCAGTAGCAGGACTAGCGGGGCTGATTATGAGCAGTACTTC. Translated: CASSRTSGADYEQYF. The genes are TRBV19 and TRBJ2-7, with 12 bases lining up with TRBD2. CDR1 and CDR2 from the germline V gene are LNHDA and SQIVND (reference sequence). The CDR3 contains 15 residues. V trimming: 6 bases; J trimming: 7 bases; junction bases outside the gene matches: 10.

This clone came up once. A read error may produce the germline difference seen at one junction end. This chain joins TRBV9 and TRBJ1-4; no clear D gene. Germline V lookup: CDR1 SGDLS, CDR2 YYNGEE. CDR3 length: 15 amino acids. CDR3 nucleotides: TGTGCCAGCAGCGTCGGCCGGACGACTAGTGAAAAACTGTTTTTT. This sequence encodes CASSVGRTTSEKLFF.

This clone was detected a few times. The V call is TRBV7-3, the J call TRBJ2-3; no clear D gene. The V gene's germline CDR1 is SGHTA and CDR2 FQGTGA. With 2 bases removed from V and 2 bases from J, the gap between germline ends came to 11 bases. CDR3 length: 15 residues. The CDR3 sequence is CASSLGRSFTDTQYF. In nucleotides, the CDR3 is TGTGCCAGCAGCTTAGGGCGCAGCTTCACAGATACGCAGTATTTT.

The CDR3 coding sequence is TGTGCCAGTACCCCGGGACAGGGCCCTAATTCACCCCTCCACTTT. This translates into CASTPGQGPNSPLHF. The V call is TRBV19, the J call TRBJ1-6; 9 bases fit TRBD1. Germline V gene sequence: CDR1 LNHDA, CDR2 SQIVND (reference sequence). The ends lost 7 bases at V and 6 bases at J; junction bases unmatched: 7. The CDR3 extends over 15 amino acids.

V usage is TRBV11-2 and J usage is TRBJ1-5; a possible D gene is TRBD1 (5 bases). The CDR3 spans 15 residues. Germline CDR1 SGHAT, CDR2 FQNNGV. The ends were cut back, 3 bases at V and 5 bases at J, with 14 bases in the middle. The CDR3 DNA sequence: TGTGCCAGCAGCTTGGGGTTAGGGGCACATCAGCCCCAGCATTTT. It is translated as CASSLGLGAHQPQHF.

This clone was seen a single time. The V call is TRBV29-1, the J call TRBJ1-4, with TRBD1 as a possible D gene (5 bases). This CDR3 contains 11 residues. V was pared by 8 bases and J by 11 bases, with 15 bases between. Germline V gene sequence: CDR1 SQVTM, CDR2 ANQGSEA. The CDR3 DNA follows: TGCAGCACCCTGGGGGGTGGGAAACTGTTTTTT. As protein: CSTLGGGKLFF.

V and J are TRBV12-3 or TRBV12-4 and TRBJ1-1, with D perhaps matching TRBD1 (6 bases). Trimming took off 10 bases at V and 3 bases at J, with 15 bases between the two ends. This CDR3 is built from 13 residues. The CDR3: CANSNRVDTEAFF. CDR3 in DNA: TGTGCCAATTCAAACAGGGTGGACACTGAAGCTTTCTTT.

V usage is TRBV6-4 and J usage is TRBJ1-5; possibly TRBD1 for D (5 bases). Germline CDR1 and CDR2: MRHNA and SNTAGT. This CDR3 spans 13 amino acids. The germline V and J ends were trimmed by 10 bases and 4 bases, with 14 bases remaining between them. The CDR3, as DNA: TGTGCCACCAGCCAGGGTACGAATCAGCCCCAGCATTTT. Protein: CATSQGTNQPQHF.

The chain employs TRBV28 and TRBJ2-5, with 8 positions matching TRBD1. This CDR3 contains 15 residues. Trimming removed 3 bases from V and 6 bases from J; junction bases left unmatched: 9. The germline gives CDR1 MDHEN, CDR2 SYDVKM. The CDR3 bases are TGTGCCAGCAGTTTCTCCAGGGGGCGGATGAAGACCCAGTACTTC. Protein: CASSFSRGRMKTQYF.

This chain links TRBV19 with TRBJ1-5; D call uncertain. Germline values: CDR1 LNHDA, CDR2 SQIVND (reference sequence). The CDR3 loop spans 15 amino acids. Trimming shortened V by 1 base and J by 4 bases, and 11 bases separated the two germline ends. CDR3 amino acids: CASSIGEAENQPQHF. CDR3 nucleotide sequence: TGTGCCAGTAGTATAGGTGAAGCGGAGAATCAGCCCCAGCATTTT.